The rows below give T cell receptor beta chains drawn from one sample of a study of cytomegalovirus exposure and HLA in healthy donors. Generated by immunoSEQ multiplex PCR, the TCRdb table keeps only in-frame clones and is missing some. The data show approximately 160,000 clones, with roughly 80% seen just once and about 2% held by the top ten. The material sequenced was PBMCs. The source is a human donor in good health. Each CDR3 is given with its conserved first and last residue.

V gene	J gene	CDR3 protein
TRBV6-6	TRBJ2-5	CASSYSASRETQYF
TRBV2	TRBJ2-3	CASSEGYTGSRAQYF
TRBV19	TRBJ2-3	CASSTGGSTDTQYF
TRBV7-9	TRBJ1-1	CSSSSGQGTEAFF
TRBV7-9	TRBJ1-4	CASSLQGVEKLFF
TRBV7-2	TRBJ2-7	CASSSTDWSEQYF
TRBV5-4	TRBJ2-5	CASSNPDRVETQYF
TRBV11-3	TRBJ1-6	CASSNTGISNSPLHF
TRBV5-5	TRBJ2-7	CASSFPGTNYEQYF
TRBV5-4	TRBJ2-3	CASTAGLTASTDTQYF
TRBV7-2	TRBJ2-1	CASSRLQGYNEQFF
TRBV7-2	TRBJ1-5	CASSDIINQPQHF
TRBV19	TRBJ1-2	CASSIYRGGYGYTF
TRBV19	TRBJ1-2	CASSRGGYRYTF
TRBV7-9	TRBJ1-1	CASRGAVDTEAFF
TRBV7-3	TRBJ1-2	CASSSTPGAGYTF
TRBV7-2	TRBJ2-3	CASSLVAGITDTQYF
TRBV13	TRBJ2-2	CASSRGAGELFF
TRBV9	TRBJ2-2	CASSVALRGELFF
TRBV2	TRBJ2-2	CASSSYSGGAYTGELFF
TRBV6-6	TRBJ1-1	CASSPPGVYTEAFF
TRBV11-2	TRBJ1-1	CASSLVLGLRNTEAFF